This TCR beta chain was recorded in a study of T cells in Graves' hyperthyroidism and ophthalmopathy. Out of less than 12 ml of fresh peripheral blood came the PBMCs. This clonotype has at least ten counts. What was amplified from RNA transcripts were TCR beta CDR3 regions. HTBI primers were used for first-round RT-PCR of the TCR CDR3. TCRdb called the multiplex PCR reads again in MiXCR, with one record for every CDR3 protein. The sample includes 350,000 or so distinct CDR3 sequences, about 18% seen only once; the top ten take about 53%. CDR1 LGHDT and CDR2 YNNKEL come from the germline V gene (reference sequence). V lost 3 bases to trimming and J lost 4 bases; unmatched junction nucleotides: 6. The CDR3 consists of 16 residues.

This TCR was sampled from a woman between 45 and 65 years old with Graves' hyperthyroidism. The sequencing input was blood. The gene calls are TRBV3-1 and TRBJ2-1; 10 nucleotides line up with TRBD2. The CDR3 reads CASSHVRTSGYNEQFF. The CDR3 nucleotides are TGTGCCAGCAGCCATGTTCGGACTAGCGGATACAATGAGCAGTTCTTC.